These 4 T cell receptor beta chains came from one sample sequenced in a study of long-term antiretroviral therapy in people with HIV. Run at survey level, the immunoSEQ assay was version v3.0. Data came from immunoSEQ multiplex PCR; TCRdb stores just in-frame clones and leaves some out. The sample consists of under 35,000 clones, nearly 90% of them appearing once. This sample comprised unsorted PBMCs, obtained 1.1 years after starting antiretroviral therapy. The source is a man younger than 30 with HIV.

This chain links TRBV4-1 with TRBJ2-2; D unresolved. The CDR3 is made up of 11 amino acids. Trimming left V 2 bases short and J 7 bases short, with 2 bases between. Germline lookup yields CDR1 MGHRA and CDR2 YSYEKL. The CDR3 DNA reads TGCGCCAGCAGCCAAATCGGGGAGCTGTTTTTT. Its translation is CASSQIGELFF.

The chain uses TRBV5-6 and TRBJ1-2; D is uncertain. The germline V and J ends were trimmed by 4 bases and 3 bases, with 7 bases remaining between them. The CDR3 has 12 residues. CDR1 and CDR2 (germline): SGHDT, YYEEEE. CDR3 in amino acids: CASSLGDYGYTF. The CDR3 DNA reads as TGTGCCAGCAGCCTTGGTGACTATGGCTACACCTTC.

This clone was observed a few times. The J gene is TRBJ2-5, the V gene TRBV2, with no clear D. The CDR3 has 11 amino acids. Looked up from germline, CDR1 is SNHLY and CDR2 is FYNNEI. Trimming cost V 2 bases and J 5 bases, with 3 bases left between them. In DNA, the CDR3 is TGTGCCAGCAGTGAACGGGAGACCCAGTACTTC. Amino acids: CASSERETQYF.

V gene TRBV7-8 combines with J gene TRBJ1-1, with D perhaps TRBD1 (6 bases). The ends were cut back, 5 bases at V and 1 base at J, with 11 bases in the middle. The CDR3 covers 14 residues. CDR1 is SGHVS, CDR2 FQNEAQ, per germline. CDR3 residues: CASSALQGNTEAFF. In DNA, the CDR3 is TGTGCCAGCAGCGCACTACAGGGGAACACTGAAGCTTTCTTT.